These T cell receptor beta chains were read from a single sample in a study of T cell responses to AZD1222 COVID-19 vaccine. TCRdb's copy holds only in-frame clones and misses some; the assay was immunoSEQ multiplex PCR. The sample lists about 150,000 clones, 90% occurring once. This sample comprised peripheral blood, obtained on day 0 of AZD1222 vaccination. These receptors all stem from an adult in good health. Both conserved end residues are part of each CDR3. A D gene is named only where the DNA matches it firmly. Clone size appears in some rows only: once, few, many, or a class for an expanded clone.

j_call clone_size d_call v_call cdr3_nt cdr3_aa
TRBJ2-7 once - TRBV27 TGTGCCAGCAGTTTATGGGGCGGGGTGGGTGGCCAGGGGCTGGCCGAGCAGTACTTC CASSLWGGVGGQGLAEQYF
TRBJ1-2 - TRBD1 TRBV6-5 TGTGCCAGCAGTACCTCGGGAGGGGGCGGCTATGGCTACACCTTC CASSTSGGGGYGYTF
TRBJ1-5 - - TRBV28 TGTGCCATCGAAAAGGGGCCGTTTCAGCCCCAGCATTTT CAIEKGPFQPQHF
TRBJ1-2 - - TRBV6-5 TGTGCCAGCAGTTACAGGGGAGGGGATTATGGCTACACCTTC CASSYRGGDYGYTF
TRBJ2-7 - - TRBV4-1 TGCGCCAGCAGCCAAGTTGCCTTGATCTACGAGCAGTACTTC CASSQVALIYEQYF
TRBJ1-3 once - TRBV5-6 TGTGCCAGCAGCTTGGTGGGGGCAGAAGGAAACACCATATATTTT CASSLVGAEGNTIYF
TRBJ2-2 - - TRBV5-1 TGCGCCAGCAGCTTTTCCCCCACAGGGCCCGGGGAGCTGTTTTTT CASSFSPTGPGELFF
TRBJ1-1 - - TRBV2 TGTGCCAGATCTCTGGGGGGGAAGTCCACTGAAGCTTTCTTT CARSLGGKSTEAFF
TRBJ1-1 - TRBD1 TRBV5-6 TGTGCCAGCAGCTCGGTCTTCGGGACAGGAGTGAACACTGAAGCTTTCTTT CASSSVFGTGVNTEAFF
TRBJ1-6 - - TRBV7-8 TGTGCCAGCAGCTTAGCAGGGGCGGATTCACCCCTCCACTTT CASSLAGADSPLHF
TRBJ2-7 - - TRBV15 TGTGCCACCAGCAGAAGAGGCTACGAGCAGTACTTC CATSRRGYEQYF
TRBJ1-2 - - TRBV20-1 TGCAGTGCCGACAGTGGCTATGGCTACACCTTC CSADSGYGYTF
TRBJ2-7 - - TRBV5-1 TGCGCCAGCAGCCAAGGGGTCACAGGGAACAACGAGCAGTACTTC CASSQGVTGNNEQYF
TRBJ2-3 - TRBD2 TRBV7-2 TGTGCCAGCAGCCCTCCCCCCCGGGGGGGAGATACGCAGTATTTT CASSPPPRGGDTQYF
TRBJ1-2 - - TRBV19 TGTGCCAGTAGTACCGGCTATGGCTACACCTTC CASSTGYGYTF
TRBJ2-7 once - TRBV19 TGTGCCAGTAGTATAGTCGCAGGCCCTACGGGAGAGCAGTACTTC CASSIVAGPTGEQYF
TRBJ2-1 - - TRBV21-1 TGTGCCAGCAGCCCCCCCGGGACAGGGAGGGGCAATGAGCAGTTCTTC CASSPPGTGRGNEQFF
TRBJ2-5 few TRBD2 TRBV11-2 TGTGCCAGCATGGCGGGAGTAGGAACCCAGTACTTC CASMAGVGTQYF
TRBJ2-1 - - TRBV14 TGTGCCAGCAGCCAAGATTTGGGAAACAATGAGCAGTTCTTC CASSQDLGNNEQFF
TRBJ1-3 - - TRBV9 TGTGCCAGCAGCACGCAGGGATCTGGAAACACCATATATTTT CASSTQGSGNTIYF
TRBJ1-5 - - TRBV28 TGTGCCAGCAGTTTATGGGGGGGTCAGGGTAGTACCCAGCCCCAGCATTTT CASSLWGGQGSTQPQHF
TRBJ1-2 - - TRBV6-4 TGTGCCAGCATCATGGCTGGCTACACCTTC CASIMAGYTF
TRBJ2-1 - TRBD2 TRBV3-1/TRBV3-2 TGTGCCAGCAGCCAAGCCATGCCGGGGGGTCATGAGCAGTTCTTC CASSQAMPGGHEQFF
TRBJ1-6 - - TRBV6-5 TGTGCCAGCAGTTATGAGAGGAGCTCCTATAATTCACCCCTCCACTTT CASSYERSSYNSPLHF
TRBJ1-6 - - TRBV3-1/TRBV3-2 TGTGCCAGCAGCCAAGACAGGGGTGAAAATTCACCCCTCCACTTT CASSQDRGENSPLHF
TRBJ2-6 - - TRBV7-2 TGTGCCAGCAGCCCGTCTGGGGCCAACGTCCTGACTTTC CASSPSGANVLTF
TRBJ1-1 - - TRBV19 TGTGCCAGTAGTACCGTGTGGGGGGGGTATTTCTTT CASSTVWGGYFF
TRBJ2-1 once TRBD2 TRBV11-3 TGTGCCAGCAGCTTAGATCCGACTAGCGGGAGGCCCTCTTACAATGAGCAGTTCTTC CASSLDPTSGRPSYNEQFF
TRBJ1-6 - - TRBV27 TGTGCCAGCAGTTTATCTCTAGCAGGGACGGATTCACCCCTCCACTTT CASSLSLAGTDSPLHF
TRBJ2-7 - TRBD2 TRBV7-8 TGTGCCAGCAGCTTACAGGCGGGAGAGGGCTACGAGCAGTACTTC CASSLQAGEGYEQYF
TRBJ2-7 - - TRBV12-3/TRBV12-4 TGTGCCAGCAGCCAGGTTTCGCGGGAGCAGTACTTC CASSQVSREQYF
TRBJ1-5 - - TRBV18 TGTGCCAGCTCACCAAGCACAGGGAAGCGCAATCAGCCCCAGCATTTT CASSPSTGKRNQPQHF
TRBJ1-5 - - TRBV30 TGTGCCTGGAGTGGGATATCCTCCCGGGGGGTTAGCAATCAGCCCCAGCATTTT CAWSGISSRGVSNQPQHF
TRBJ2-7 once - TRBV5-1 TGCGCCAGCAGCTCCCGGGACGGGCCCTACGAGCAGTACTTC CASSSRDGPYEQYF
TRBJ1-2 few - TRBV7-9 TGTGCCAGCAGTTGGTCGTCCTCCCCGGGAGGCTACACCTTC CASSWSSSPGGYTF
TRBJ2-5 - TRBD1 TRBV24-1 TGTGCCACCAGTCCGGGACAGGGGGTTCTAGAGACCCAGTACTTC CATSPGQGVLETQYF
TRBJ2-6 - - TRBV5-1 TGCGCCAGCAGCCCCCCGGGTCTACCCCCTGGGGCCAACGTCCTGACTTTC CASSPPGLPPGANVLTF
TRBJ2-7 - TRBD2 TRBV7-2 TGTGCCAGCAGCCCTGTGGGACTAGCGGGTTACGAGCAGTACTTC CASSPVGLAGYEQYF
TRBJ1-2 - - TRBV15 TGTGCCACCAGCAGAGATAACTATGGCTACACCTTC CATSRDNYGYTF
TRBJ1-1 - - TRBV27 TGTGCCAGCAGTTTGAACGGTGAGTCTGAAGCTTTCTTT CASSLNGESEAFF
TRBJ1-1 - - TRBV5-1 TGCGCCAGCAGCCTCCCTTGGGGGCAGAACACTGAAGCTTTCTTT CASSLPWGQNTEAFF
TRBJ1-4 - - TRBV14 TGTGCCAGCAGCCTCCTGCCCCCCGGGGGAAGCGAAAAACTGTTTTTT CASSLLPPGGSEKLFF
TRBJ2-5 - TRBD2 TRBV5-6 TGTGCCAGCAGCCCCGAGCGGGGTACACGGAGGACCCAGTACTTC CASSPERGTRRTQYF
TRBJ1-2 few TRBD1 TRBV6-6 TGTGCCAGCAGTCCCAGGGGACAGCCGCTTAAACTAGGCTATGGCTACACCTTC CASSPRGQPLKLGYGYTF
TRBJ2-7 few TRBD2 TRBV7-9 TGTGCGACTAGCGGGAGTCGGTACGAGCAGTACTTC CATSGSRYEQYF
TRBJ1-2 once - TRBV6-2/TRBV6-3 TGTGCCAGCAGTTCGGACAGTTCCTATGGCTACACCTTC CASSSDSSYGYTF
TRBJ2-5 - TRBD2 TRBV5-1 TGCGCCAGCAGCTTCCTAGCGGGAGGGCAAGAGACCCAGTACTTC CASSFLAGGQETQYF
TRBJ2-7 - TRBD1 TRBV2 TGTGCCAGCAGGGTACAGGGGAGCTCCTACGAGCAGTACTTC CASRVQGSSYEQYF
TRBJ1-1 - TRBD1 TRBV3-1/TRBV3-2 TGTGCCAGCAGCCTACTAGAGGGACAGGGTTTAGACACTGAAGCTTTCTTT CASSLLEGQGLDTEAFF
TRBJ1-5 - - TRBV28 TGTGCCAGCAGTTTATCGGGGAGGTTCAATCAGCCCCAGCATTTT CASSLSGRFNQPQHF
TRBJ1-1 - - TRBV14 TGTGCCAGCAGCCAAGGGACGGCCCAACCGGCTTTCTTT CASSQGTAQPAFF
TRBJ1-1 - - TRBV5-1 TGCGCCAGCTTCGGGCAGGGGCCGATGAACACTGAAGCTTTCTTT CASFGQGPMNTEAFF